This TCR beta chain was profiled in a study of memory CD4+ T cells and cytomegalovirus serostatus. The sort gate was single viable CD3+CD4+CD8-CD45RO+ cells for memory CD4+ T cells. Repertoires were generated with immunoSEQ multiplex PCR, while TCRdb's copy carries only in-frame clones and drops some. The sample holds roughly 48,000 clones, 80% seen once. The V end was cut by 2 bases, the J end by 6 bases, with 5 bases between. In germline, CDR1 is MNHNS, CDR2 SASEGT. The CDR3 loop spans 13 amino acids. The V gene is TRBV6-1, the J gene TRBJ1-6; D not resolved. Sequenced: memory CD4+ T cells from blood. The source of this sequence is an adult in good health and CMV-seropositive. The CDR3 loop reads CASSEHGNSPLHF. The CDR3 DNA reads as TGTGCCAGCAGTGAACATGGTAATTCACCCCTCCACTTT.